The rows below give T cell receptor beta chains drawn from one sample of a study of OX40 agonist ivuxolimab in advanced cancers. Libraries were prepared by immunoSEQ multiplex PCR; TCRdb keeps only in-frame clonotypes and omits some of them. The repertoire holds about 77,000 clones, around 86% seen once, with 5.5% to 6.5% in the top ten. Here the sequenced sample was CD4+ or CD8+ T cells sorted from blood, taken in a trial of the OX40 agonist ivuxolimab. The receptors stem from an adult with an advanced solid tumor such as melanoma, head and neck, liver or kidney cancer. Both conserved end residues are part of each CDR3. Fields, in order: J gene, V gene, clone size, D gene, CDR3 DNA, CDR3 protein. D genes are given only for firm matches. Expanded clones are given a class, and other clones once, few, many or no size at all.

>TRBJ2-7|TRBV19|.|TRBD1
TGTGCCAGCCAGGGACAGGGGGCGGATGAGCAGTACTTC
CASQGQGADEQYF
>TRBJ2-1|TRBV6-6|once|TRBD1
TGTGCCAGCAGTTACGACAGGGGGCAAAATGAGCAGTTCTTC
CASSYDRGQNEQFF
>TRBJ1-5|TRBV19|.|TRBD1
TGTGCCAGTATTCAGAAAGGGACAGGGTCCCTTAGTGGCAATCAGCCCCAGCATTTT
CASIQKGTGSLSGNQPQHF
>TRBJ2-7|TRBV6-1|.|.
TGTGCCAGCAGTGGGGTGGGGAAGGGATTCAAACCCTACGAGCAGTACTTC
CASSGVGKGFKPYEQYF
>TRBJ1-6|TRBV7-9|.|.
TGTGCCAGCAGCTACTCCGGGACGGAGGGTTCACCCCTCCACTTT
CASSYSGTEGSPLHF
>TRBJ2-1|TRBV18|.|.
TGTGCCAGCTCACCAAACTCGCTGGTTAACAATGAGCAGTTCTTC
CASSPNSLVNNEQFF
>TRBJ2-2|TRBV4-3|once|.
TGCGCCAGCAGCCAAGATTCCCGGGGTGCAAACACCGGGGAGCTGTTTTTT
CASSQDSRGANTGELFF
>TRBJ1-6|TRBV9|.|.
TGTGCCAGCAGCTTCTTCTGGGACGGACAAAATTCACCCCTCCACTTT
CASSFFWDGQNSPLHF
>TRBJ1-4|TRBV28|.|.
TGTGCCAGCAGTTTAGGGGGGAAGGGGGATGAAAAACTGTTTTTT
CASSLGGKGDEKLFF
>TRBJ2-1|TRBV6-4|.|TRBD2
TGTGCCAGCAGTGACTCGCGACTAGCGGGAGGCGAGCAGTTCTTC
CASSDSRLAGGEQFF
>TRBJ2-3|TRBV27|.|TRBD2
TGTGCCAGCAGCTATACTAGCGGGAGCACAGATACGCAGTATTTT
CASSYTSGSTDTQYF
>TRBJ2-3|TRBV5-4|.|TRBD2
TGTGCCAGCAGCTTTCCGGGGGTAGCGGGGGCATCTGGCACAGATACGCAGTATTTT
CASSFPGVAGASGTDTQYF
>TRBJ2-7|TRBV10-2|.|.
TGCGCCAGCGGGGAGTCCGACTACGAGCAGTACTTC
CASGESDYEQYF
>TRBJ1-1|TRBV30|.|TRBD1
TGTGCCTGGAGTGTTACCAGGACAGGGATCACTGAAGCTTTCTTT
CAWSVTRTGITEAFF
>TRBJ1-1|TRBV11-2|.|.
TGTGCCAGCAGCTTAGGCGGTGCCACTGAAGCTTTCTTT
CASSLGGATEAFF
>TRBJ1-3|TRBV19|.|TRBD1
TGTGCCAGTAAGGGACAGGGGTTGACAGGTGCTGGAAACACCATATATTTT
CASKGQGLTGAGNTIYF
>TRBJ1-1|TRBV7-5|.|.
TGTGTCAGAAGCTTATTAGGTGAGGGGACAGGGGACACTGAAGCTTTCTTT
CVRSLLGEGTGDTEAFF
>TRBJ1-3|TRBV28|once|.
TGTGCCAGCAGTTTACAGGATCCTGGAAACACCATATATTTT
CASSLQDPGNTIYF
>TRBJ1-5|TRBV5-6|.|.
TGTGCCAGCAGCTTGGGGAATCAGCCCCAGCATTTT
CASSLGNQPQHF
>TRBJ2-7|TRBV7-2|.|.
TGTGCCAGCAGCTTACCGGGCGGAACAGGCTACGAGCAGTACTTC
CASSLPGGTGYEQYF
>TRBJ2-7|TRBV28|.|.
TGTGCCACCACGGACGGATCCTCCTACGAGCAGTACTTC
CATTDGSSYEQYF